One sample yielded the 9 T cell receptor beta chains listed below, sequenced in a study of T cell clones after liver transplantation. Libraries were prepared by immunoSEQ multiplex PCR; TCRdb keeps only in-frame clonotypes and omits some of them. This repertoire shows around 71,000 clones, approximately 80% found once; its top ten account for 0.79%. Sequenced here: CD4+ T cells from blood, sampled 12 months after liver transplant. Every receptor here comes from a human patient who received a liver transplant. A subset of T cells may come from the graft donor.

The chain is built from TRBV28 and TRBJ2-7, with D unresolved. Germline V gene sequence: CDR1 MDHEN, CDR2 SYDVKM. Trimming took 6 bases from V and 4 from J, leaving 22 bases between them. The CDR3 covers 16 residues. The CDR3 region is CASRPVSGSSWYEQYF. DNA for the CDR3: TGTGCCAGCAGACCCGTCTCCGGGTCGAGCTGGTACGAGCAGTACTTC.

The rearrangement uses TRBV28 and TRBJ1-2, with D perhaps TRBD1 (5 bases). The CDR3 totals 14 residues. V dropped 11 bases and J dropped 6 bases, with 22 bases sitting between them. In germline, CDR1 is MDHEN, CDR2 SYDVKM. CDR3 protein: CAVSSGTGWDGYTF. In nucleotides, the CDR3 is TGTGCCGTTTCCTCCGGGACTGGCTGGGATGGCTACACCTTC.

This clone has a handful of counts. The chain recombines TRBV5-1 with TRBJ2-1, with 12 bases lining up with TRBD1. The CDR3 consists of 17 residues. V was pared by 0 bases and J by 4 bases, with 5 bases of the junction left unmatched. From germline, CDR1 is SGHRS and CDR2 YFSETQ. The CDR3 is CASSLAGTGGKYNEQFF. CDR3 bases: TGCGCCAGCAGCTTGGCAGGGACAGGGGGCAAGTACAATGAGCAGTTCTTC.

The V and J genes are TRBV28 and TRBJ2-7, with D perhaps given as TRBD1 or TRBD2 (5 bases each). In germline, CDR1 is MDHEN, CDR2 SYDVKM. The CDR3 consists of 14 residues. Trimming shortened V by 6 bases and J by 1 base, and 13 bases separated the two germline ends. CDR3 in DNA: TGTGCCAGCAGCTTTGGGACCGCATCCTACGAGCAGTACTTC. Its protein is CASSFGTASYEQYF. Full variable domain (remainder filled in from reference TRBV28 and TRBJ2-7): DVKVTQSSRYLVKRTGEKVFLECVQDMDHENMFWYRQDPGLGLRLIYFSYDVKMKEKGDIPEGYSVSREKKERFSLILESASTNQTSMYLCASSFGTASYEQYFGPGTRLTVT.

The chain employs TRBV27 and TRBJ1-2; 7 nucleotides line up with TRBD1. Per germline, CDR1 MNHEY and CDR2 SMNVEV (reference sequence). V gave up 6 bases and J gave up 6 bases; unmatched junction bases: 10. There are 14 residues in the CDR3. CDR3 loop: CASSRTTGLDGYTF. The CDR3 DNA sequence: TGTGCCAGCAGCCGTACGACAGGGCTGGATGGCTACACCTTC.

The gene calls are TRBV10-2 and TRBJ2-7; D perhaps matches TRBD2 (6 bases). This CDR3 has 14 amino acids. Germline values: CDR1 WSHSY, CDR2 SAAADI. Trimming took off 5 bases at V and 0 bases at J, with 11 bases between the two ends. The CDR3 is CASSLSGSSYEQYF. CDR3 sequence (DNA): TGCGCCAGCAGTCTTAGCGGTAGCTCCTACGAGCAGTACTTC.

This chain links TRBV6-6 with TRBJ2-1; D gene ambiguous. Germline CDR1 MNHNY, CDR2 SVGAGI (reference sequence). V was cut by 2 bases and J by 9 bases, with 14 bases left in between. The CDR3 loop spans 14 amino acids. CDR3 amino acids: CASSYAPRVGEQFF. In DNA, the CDR3 is TGTGCCAGCAGTTACGCCCCGCGTGTGGGTGAGCAGTTCTTC.

V and J are TRBV2 and TRBJ2-3; TRBD2 agrees at 10 bases. CDR3 length: 17 residues. J was trimmed by 8 bases and V by 4 bases; bases with no gene match: 15. Germline assignment: CDR1 SNHLY and CDR2 FYNNEI. CDR3 DNA sequence: TGTGCCAGCAGTGCACTAGCGGGATTTGGGGACCTGGGTACGCAGTATTTT. It codes for CASSALAGFGDLGTQYF.

This sequence joins TRBV11-2 and TRBJ2-7; 10 bases are a match to TRBD1. J lost 3 bases, V lost 4 bases, and 3 bases had no gene match. There are 14 residues in the CDR3. Germline V lookup: CDR1 SGHAT, CDR2 FQNNGV. The DNA of the CDR3 is TGTGCCAGCAGCTCCGGGACAGGGGACTACGAGCAGTACTTC. Encoded protein: CASSSGTGDYEQYF.